This is a list of T cell receptor beta chains from one sample in a study of T cell changes during pregnancy in multiple sclerosis. Repertoires were generated with immunoSEQ multiplex PCR, while TCRdb's copy carries only in-frame clones and drops some. The sample contains 90,000 to 120,000 clones, approximately 93% of which appear only once. The specimen comprised peripheral blood, sampled after pregnancy. The receptors originated from a female donor with multiple sclerosis, enrolled in a pregnancy study. Both conserved end residues are part of each CDR3.

TRBV5-1,TRBJ2-1,CASSLKGQNNEQFF
TRBV15,TRBJ2-5,CATSRDLAGETQYF
TRBV5-1,TRBJ2-2,CASSPGEIPIRYTGELFF
TRBV27,TRBJ2-1,CASSFSGGLEQFF
TRBV5-1,TRBJ2-7,CASSLVEGSGEQYF
TRBV15,TRBJ1-5,CATSRKIQGRSNQPQHF
TRBV6-4,TRBJ2-1,CASSGQGSLDEQFF
TRBV19,TRBJ1-5,CASRDRVDQPQHF
TRBV2,TRBJ1-3,CASRRGPGGNTIYF
TRBV7-6,TRBJ1-6,CASSLGAESPLHF
TRBV25-1,TRBJ2-7,CASSPGTDLYEQYF
TRBV4-2,TRBJ1-2,CASSQDGTGFYGYTF
TRBV15,TRBJ2-7,CATSDLRDRHEQYF
TRBV14,TRBJ2-2,CASSHHSDRGLGELFF
TRBV4-1,TRBJ1-3,CASSPTPGGLAGNTIYF
TRBV7-8,TRBJ2-7,CASSLRAPYEQYF
TRBV7-6,TRBJ2-6,CASSLGWDTGANVLTF
TRBV19,TRBJ1-2,CASRTGQGSNYGYTF
TRBV5-4,TRBJ2-7,CASGDRESTYEQYF
TRBV4-1,TRBJ1-5,CASSHAGGLNQPQHF
TRBV27,TRBJ1-1,CASSRPGGTEAFF
TRBV5-1,TRBJ2-1,CASSRSGTSGVNEQFF
TRBV5-6,TRBJ2-2,CASSYRDTGELFF
TRBV6-5,TRBJ2-7,CATMPAGGSYEQYF
TRBV6-1,TRBJ1-3,CASSEGPGFPLATGNTIYF
TRBV6-5,TRBJ2-1,CASSYRGLVDEQFF
TRBV5-8,TRBJ2-2,CASSLFTGSGELFF
TRBV2,TRBJ1-1,CASSEGQVLVRAFF
TRBV6-6,TRBJ2-3,CASSSPRQASTDTQYF
TRBV16,TRBJ2-1,CASSQWGGKDNEQFF
TRBV19,TRBJ1-2,CASSPGTYTAWGDYGYTF
TRBV5-6,TRBJ2-1,CASTEGVGSGEQFF
TRBV13,TRBJ1-2,CASSLGTGPASGTF
TRBV18,TRBJ1-1,CASSPSSGVTEAFF
TRBV9,TRBJ2-7,CASSDKDRGLEQYF
TRBV9,TRBJ1-1,CASSDRQGRAFF